This is a list of T cell receptor beta chains from one sample in a study of shared clonotypes between healthy human individuals. Here immunoSEQ multiplex PCR was the method, and the copy in TCRdb shows in-frame clones only, minus some. This table has over 95,000 clones, roughly two thirds appearing once. Sequencing was carried out using memory CD8+ T cells sorted from blood. The receptors shown here come from a woman under 40 in good health. Both conserved end residues are part of each CDR3. D genes are given only for firm matches. Not every row has a clone size; where given, it reads once, few, many or a size class.

V	J	size	D	length	CDR3	DNA
TRBV7-3	TRBJ2-1	.	TRBD2	18	CASSPHLAGGPWDNEQFF	TGTGCCAGCAGCCCCCATTTAGCGGGAGGGCCTTGGGACAATGAGCAGTTCTTC
TRBV19	TRBJ2-2	.	.	15	CASSITGTNTGELFF	TGTGCCAGTAGTATCACAGGGACCAACACCGGGGAGCTGTTTTTT
TRBV4-1	TRBJ1-3	.	TRBD1	16	CASSQTTGGSGNTIYF	TGCGCCAGCAGCCAAACAACAGGGGGCTCTGGAAACACCATATATTTT
TRBV6-1	TRBJ2-5	.	.	16	CASSEAIAGVSLTQYF	TGTGCCAGCAGTGAAGCGATTGCCGGGGTTAGCCTGACCCAGTACTTC
TRBV6-5	TRBJ1-2	.	.	12	CASSGYGEGYTF	TGTGCCAGCAGCGGGTATGGCGAAGGCTACACCTTC
TRBV9	TRBJ2-1	.	.	14	CASSVEGLFNEQFF	TGTGCCAGCAGCGTAGAGGGACTCTTCAATGAGCAGTTCTTC
TRBV11-2	TRBJ2-7	.	.	12	CASSSPAGEQYF	TGTGCCAGCAGCTCCCCCGCGGGAGAGCAGTACTTC
TRBV5-1	TRBJ2-4	.	TRBD2	15	CASSLAWEGKNIQYF	TGCGCCAGCAGCTTGGCCTGGGAGGGCAAAAACATTCAGTACTTC
TRBV29-1	TRBJ1-1	.	.	14	CSVVHRDSNTEAFF	TGCAGCGTTGTACACAGGGACTCGAACACTGAAGCTTTCTTT
TRBV9	TRBJ2-3	.	.	16	CASSDLKVGYADTQYF	TGTGCCAGCAGCGACCTTAAAGTGGGGTACGCAGATACGCAGTATTTT
TRBV9	TRBJ2-3	.	TRBD2	16	CASSVGGLADTDTQYF	TGTGCCAGCAGCGTAGGGGGACTAGCGGACACAGATACGCAGTATTTT
TRBV30	TRBJ2-1	.	.	12	CAWSVSGGEQFF	TGTGCCTGGAGTGTTTCCGGGGGTGAGCAGTTCTTC
TRBV5-4	TRBJ2-7	.	TRBD1	15	CASSVDRDRVYEQYF	TGTGCCAGCAGCGTCGACCGGGACAGGGTTTACGAGCAGTACTTC
TRBV4-2	TRBJ1-1	.	.	14	CASSQEHGGTEAFF	TGTGCCAGCAGCCAAGAACACGGTGGCACTGAAGCTTTCTTT
TRBV2	TRBJ1-2	.	.	14	CASSMGGANYGYTF	TGTGCCAGCAGCATGGGCGGGGCAAACTATGGCTACACCTTC
TRBV15	TRBJ2-2	.	.	15	CATVPPGAGPGELFF	TGTGCCACCGTACCCCCGGGGGCCGGACCCGGGGAGCTGTTTTTT
TRBV30	TRBJ1-3	few	.	12	CALKISGNTIYF	TGTGCCTTGAAGATCTCTGGAAACACCATATATTTT
TRBV7-9	TRBJ2-7	.	.	14	CASGYIGGDYEQYF	TGTGCCAGCGGCTATATCGGGGGTGACTACGAGCAGTACTTC
TRBV28	TRBJ2-1	.	.	13	CASSYGRYNEQFF	TGTGCCAGCAGTTATGGCAGATACAATGAGCAGTTCTTC
TRBV7-9	TRBJ2-1	many	TRBD2	15	CASSPGLAPYNEQFF	TGTGCCAGCAGCCCGGGACTAGCGCCCTACAATGAGCAGTTCTTC
TRBV7-8	TRBJ1-5	.	.	13	CASSWAIGQPQHF	TGTGCCAGCAGCTGGGCCATAGGTCAGCCCCAGCATTTT
TRBV7-5	TRBJ1-5	.	.	17	CVRSLPRQGSSNQPQHF	TGTGTCAGAAGCTTACCCAGACAGGGGAGTAGCAATCAGCCCCAGCATTTT
TRBV28	TRBJ1-1	.	.	14	CASSFWEASTEAFF	TGTGCCAGCAGTTTTTGGGAGGCTAGCACTGAAGCTTTCTTT
TRBV15	TRBJ1-5	once	.	15	CATSRGRLSNQPQHF	TGTGCCACCAGCAGAGGGAGGTTGAGCAATCAGCCCCAGCATTTT
TRBV28	TRBJ2-1	.	TRBD1	17	CASSLWTPSTGADEQFF	TGTGCCAGCAGTTTATGGACCCCGTCGACAGGGGCCGATGAGCAGTTCTTC
TRBV20-1	TRBJ2-3	.	TRBD2	11	CSSGRIDTQYF	TGCAGTAGCGGGAGGATAGATACGCAGTATTTT
TRBV27	TRBJ2-7	few	.	13	CASSLGQFNEQYF	TGTGCCAGCAGTTTAGGGCAGTTTAACGAGCAGTACTTC